The 2 T cell receptor beta chains reported below all come from one sample, sequenced in a study of T-cell memory formation after mild COVID-19. TCRdb reprocessed the 5' RACE reads via MiXCR and lists one record per CDR3 protein. Among approximately 350,000 distinct CDR3 sequences listed, over 13% were seen once. Sequencing was carried out using PBMCs or a T cell subset sorted from them (not recorded which). These receptors originate from a man between 18 and 29 years old who had mild COVID-19 (a few samples of this study predate the infection). Cell type and time point are not known.

This chain uses TRBV20-1 with TRBJ1-2, with 7 bases that match TRBD1. V was pared by 6 bases and J by 12 bases, with 16 bases of the junction left unmatched. The germline gives CDR1 DFQATT, CDR2 SNEGSKA (reference sequence). The CDR3 spans 13 residues. The CDR3 is CSAPDRVGIMDTF. CDR3 sequence (DNA): TGCAGTGCCCCAGACAGGGTGGGGATTATGGACACCTTC.

This clonotype was seen a few times. J is TRBJ2-5 and V is TRBV5-1; D is ambiguous. In germline, CDR1 is SGHRS, CDR2 YFSETQ. V was cut by 4 bases and J by 2 bases, with 9 bases left in between. The length of the CDR3 is 13 residues. The CDR3 DNA follows: TGCGCCAGCAGCCGGTGGGGACAAGAGACCCAGTACTTC. The encoded protein is CASSRWGQETQYF.